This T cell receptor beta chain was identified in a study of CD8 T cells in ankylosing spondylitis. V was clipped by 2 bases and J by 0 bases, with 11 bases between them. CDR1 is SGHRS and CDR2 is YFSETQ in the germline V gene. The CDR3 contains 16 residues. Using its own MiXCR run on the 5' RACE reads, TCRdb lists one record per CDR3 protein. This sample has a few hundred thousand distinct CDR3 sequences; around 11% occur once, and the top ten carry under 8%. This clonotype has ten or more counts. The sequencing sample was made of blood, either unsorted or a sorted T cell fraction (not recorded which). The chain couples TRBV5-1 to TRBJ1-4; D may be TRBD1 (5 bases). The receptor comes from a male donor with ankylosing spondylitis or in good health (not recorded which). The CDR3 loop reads CASSFGGGSTNEKLFF. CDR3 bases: TGCGCCAGCAGCTTCGGCGGGGGATCAACTAATGAAAAACTGTTTTTT.